Reported below is one T cell receptor (delta chain). What antigen it recognizes has not been identified. At one boundary the junction diverges from the germline segment, which might be a read error. The same CDR3 is also encoded by other DNA sequences in this sample. CDR1 and CDR2 were assigned from the germline V gene as TSWWSYY and QGS. From cysteine to phenylalanine, the CDR3 is 25 amino acids long. The read is trimmed to its CDR3 DNA, 75 bases read in frame from base 1. The sequencing machine was an Illumina MiSeq. For TCRdb, the public reads were processed anew by CATT, and duplicate DNA sequences were folded into one row. For this sample the table gives several thousand delta-chain clones, of which around 3% were detected only once. The ten largest make up approximately 16% of the sample. These data belong to a study of gamma-delta chains in newborns, infants, children (dated by TCRdb to about 2019). About the investigation overall: According to the study title, microbial exposure causes polyclonal expansion of innate gammadelta T cells right after birth. Right after human newborns were born, the researchers looked at the way microbial exposure shaped their populations of innate gammadelta T cells.

Sequenced input: blood. This TCR was sampled from a child who was a newborn, infant or young child, either healthy, febrile or measles-vaccinated (not recorded which). The chain uses TRDV1 and TRDJ2; 12 bases in the junction line up with TRDD3. The nucleotide sequence is TGTGCTCTTGGGGAACTACTACCGTCGAAATACGAGGGCTGGGGGATACGGGCTTTGACAGCACACCTCTTCTTT. Its coded protein is CALGELLPSKYEGWGIRALTAHLFF.